This T cell receptor (beta chain) was retrieved from a study of blood T cell repertoires in COVID-19. This clone was counted only a few times. Germline V gene data show CDR1 as LGHDT and CDR2 as YNNKEL (reference sequence). V lost 1 base, J lost 7 bases, and 3 bases stayed unmatched. The CDR3 is 14 residues long. TCRdb keeps only in-frame clones here, not all; method: immunoSEQ multiplex PCR. Of just over 250,000 clones detected, around 86% appear once; the ten largest clones hold about 10%. The receptor was derived from a man aged 40-55 years who had recovered from COVID-19. Sequenced sample: peripheral blood. The gene calls are TRBV3-1 (or the pseudogene TRBV3-2) and TRBJ1-2; the match to TRBD1 covers 10 bases. The DNA for the CDR3 is TGTGCCAGCAGCCAAGGGGACAGGGGAGCTGGCTACACCTTC. Translating it yields CASSQGDRGAGYTF.